The entry that follows covers one T cell receptor beta chain sequence. This CDR3 region has 11 residues. V was cut by 10 bases and J by 13 bases, with 16 bases left in between. Germline V gene lookup returns CDR1 LNHDA and CDR2 SQIVND (reference sequence). In the original analysis: Quantification of nucleated cells was approximated via reference gene primer amplification. Data came from immunoSEQ multiplex PCR; TCRdb stores just in-frame clones and leaves some out. V, J and clone size reflect that table, while D and trimming were determined from the DNA. Of approximately 250,000 clones in the sample, roughly nine tenths were seen once. This entry belongs to a study of blood T cell repertoires in COVID-19. About the research overall: PBMCs, B-cell-depleted T cells, or T cells provided the cDNA or gDNA that made up the material.

This receptor was obtained from a man in his forties or fifties with active or convalescent COVID-19. Sequencing input: peripheral blood. This chain joins TRBV19 and TRBJ2-2; D might be TRBD2 (6 bases). The CDR3 spells CATLTGLMLFF. The CDR3 DNA reads TGTGCCACCTTGACGGGACTGATGCTGTTTTTT.